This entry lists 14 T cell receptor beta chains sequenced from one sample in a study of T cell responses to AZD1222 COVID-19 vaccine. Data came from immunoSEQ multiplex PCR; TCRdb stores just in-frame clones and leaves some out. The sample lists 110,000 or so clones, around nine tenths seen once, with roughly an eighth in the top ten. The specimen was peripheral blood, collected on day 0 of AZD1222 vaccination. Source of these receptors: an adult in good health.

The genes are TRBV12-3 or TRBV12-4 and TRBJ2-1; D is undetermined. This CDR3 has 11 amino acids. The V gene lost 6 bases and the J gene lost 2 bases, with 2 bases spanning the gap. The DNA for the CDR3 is TGTGCCAGCAGGACCTACAATGAGCAGTTCTTC. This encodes CASRTYNEQFF.

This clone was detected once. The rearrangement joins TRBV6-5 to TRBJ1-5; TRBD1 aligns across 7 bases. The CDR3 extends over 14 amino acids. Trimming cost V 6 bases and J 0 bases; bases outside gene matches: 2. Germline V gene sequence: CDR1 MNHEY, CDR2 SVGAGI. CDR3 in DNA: TGTGCCAGCAGCCGGGACAGTAGCAATCAGCCCCAGCATTTT. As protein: CASSRDSSNQPQHF.

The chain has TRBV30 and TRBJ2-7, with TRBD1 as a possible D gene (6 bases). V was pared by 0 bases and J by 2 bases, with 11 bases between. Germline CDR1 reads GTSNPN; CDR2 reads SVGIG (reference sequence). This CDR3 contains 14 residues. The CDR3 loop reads CAWSVGAGAYEQYF. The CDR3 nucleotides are TGTGCCTGGAGTGTAGGTGCAGGGGCCTACGAGCAGTACTTC.

The DNA for the CDR3 is TGCGCCAGCAGCCCGACAGGGGGGAATCAGCCCCAGCATTTT. Protein product: CASSPTGGNQPQHF. V and J are TRBV5-1 and TRBJ1-5; 9 nucleotides line up with TRBD1. CDR1 SGHRS and CDR2 YFSETQ come from the germline V gene. The CDR3 covers 14 residues. The V segment lost 4 bases and the J segment 4 bases; nucleotides outside the gene matches: 3.

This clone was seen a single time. CDR3 protein: CASSQHRVFSTDTQYF. CDR3 DNA sequence: TGTGCCAGCAGCCAGCACAGGGTTTTTAGCACAGATACGCAGTATTTT. The chain joins TRBV3-1 (or the pseudogene TRBV3-2) to TRBJ2-3; a possible D gene is TRBD1 (6 bases). This CDR3 has 16 residues. The germline V gene encodes CDR1 LGHDT and CDR2 YNNKEL (reference sequence). Deletions cut 3 bases from V and 0 bases from J, with 13 bases between.

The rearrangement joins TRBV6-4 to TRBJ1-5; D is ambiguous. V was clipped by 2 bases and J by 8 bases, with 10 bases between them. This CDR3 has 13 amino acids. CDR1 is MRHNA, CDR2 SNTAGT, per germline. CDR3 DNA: TGTGCCAGCAGTGACCCGCCGGGAGAGCCCCAGCATTTT. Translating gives CASSDPPGEPQHF.

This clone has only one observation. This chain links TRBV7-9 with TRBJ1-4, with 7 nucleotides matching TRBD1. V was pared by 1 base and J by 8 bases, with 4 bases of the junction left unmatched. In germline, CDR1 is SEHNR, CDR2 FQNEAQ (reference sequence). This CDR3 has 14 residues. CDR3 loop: CASSLEGAGEKLFF. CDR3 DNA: TGTGCCAGCAGCTTAGAGGGGGCGGGGGAAAAACTGTTTTTT.

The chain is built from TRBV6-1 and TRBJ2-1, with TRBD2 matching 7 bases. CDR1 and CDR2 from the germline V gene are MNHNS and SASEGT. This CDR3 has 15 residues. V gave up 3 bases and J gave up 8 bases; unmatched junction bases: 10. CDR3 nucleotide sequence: TGTGCCAGCAGTGACCCCGCTAGCGGTTTGGATGAGCAGTTCTTC. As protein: CASSDPASGLDEQFF.

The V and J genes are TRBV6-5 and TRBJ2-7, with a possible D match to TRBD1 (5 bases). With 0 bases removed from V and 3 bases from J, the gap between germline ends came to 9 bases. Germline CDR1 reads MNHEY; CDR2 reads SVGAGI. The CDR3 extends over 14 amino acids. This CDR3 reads CASSYSRTYYEQYF. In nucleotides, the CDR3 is TGTGCCAGCAGTTACTCGAGGACATACTACGAGCAGTACTTC.

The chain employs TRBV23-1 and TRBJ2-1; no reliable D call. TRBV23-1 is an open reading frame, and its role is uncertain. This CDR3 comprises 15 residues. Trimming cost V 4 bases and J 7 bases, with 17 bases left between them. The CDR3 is CASSLPTWPENEQFF. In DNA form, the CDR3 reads TGCGCCAGCAGTCTACCGACCTGGCCGGAGAATGAGCAGTTCTTC.

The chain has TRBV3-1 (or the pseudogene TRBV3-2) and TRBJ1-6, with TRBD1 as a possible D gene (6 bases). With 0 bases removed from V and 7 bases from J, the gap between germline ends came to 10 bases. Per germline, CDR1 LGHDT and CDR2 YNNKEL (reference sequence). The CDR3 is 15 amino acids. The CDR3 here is CASSQERGPNSPLHF. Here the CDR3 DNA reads TGTGCCAGCAGCCAAGAGCGGGGGCCGAATTCACCCCTCCACTTT.

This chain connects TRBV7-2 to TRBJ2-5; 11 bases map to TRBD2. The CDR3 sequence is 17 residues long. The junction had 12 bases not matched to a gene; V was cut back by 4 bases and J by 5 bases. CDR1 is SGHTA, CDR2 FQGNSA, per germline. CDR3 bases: TGTGCCAGCAGCTGGGGACTAGCGGAACAGAGTGGGGAGACCCAGTACTTC. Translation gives CASSWGLAEQSGETQYF.

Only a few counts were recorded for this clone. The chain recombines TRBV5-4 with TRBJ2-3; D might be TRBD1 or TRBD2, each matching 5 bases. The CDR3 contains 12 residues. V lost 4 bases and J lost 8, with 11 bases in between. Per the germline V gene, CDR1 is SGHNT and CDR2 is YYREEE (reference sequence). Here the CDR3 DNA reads TGTGCCAGCAGCCCTTATGGGGGTACGCAGTATTTT. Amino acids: CASSPYGGTQYF.

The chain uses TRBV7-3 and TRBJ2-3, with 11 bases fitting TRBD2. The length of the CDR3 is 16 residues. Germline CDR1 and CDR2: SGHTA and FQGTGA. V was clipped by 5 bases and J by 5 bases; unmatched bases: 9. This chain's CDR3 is CASSILAGGSIDTQYF. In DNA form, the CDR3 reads TGTGCCAGCAGCATATTAGCGGGAGGGAGTATAGATACGCAGTATTTT.